Listed below are T cell receptor beta chains from one sample, sequenced in a study of blood T cell repertoires in COVID-19. The assay was immunoSEQ multiplex PCR, and TCRdb's table has in-frame clones only and misses some. The sample has hundreds of thousands of clones, around 91% seen once. What was sequenced was PBMCs or T cells enriched from blood (not recorded which). All receptors come from a man in his thirties or forties who had recovered from COVID-19. Both conserved end residues are part of each CDR3. The D gene is left open where the match is weak. Size is stated for part of the rows, as once, few or many counts, or as a class when the clone is expanded.

D gene	clone size	V gene	J gene	CDR3 DNA	CDR3 protein
-	-	TRBV28	TRBJ1-5	TGTGCCAGCAGTTTACGCCCCAGGACACCTTATAGCAATCAGCCCCAGCATTTT	CASSLRPRTPYSNQPQHF
-	-	TRBV18	TRBJ2-1	TGTGCCAGCTCACCGCCAAACTTCCGGGACTACAATGAGCAGTTCTTC	CASSPPNFRDYNEQFF
-	-	TRBV29-1	TRBJ2-5	TGCAGCGTTGAATTGGTGGGGGGAGAGACCCAGTACTTC	CSVELVGGETQYF
-	few	TRBV4-1	TRBJ2-7	TGCGCCAGCAGCCGCGGGCTGATGTACGAGCAGTACTTC	CASSRGLMYEQYF
-	-	TRBV15	TRBJ1-2	TGTGCCACCAGCAGAGCGGTAGGCAGCGCCTATGGCTACACCTTC	CATSRAVGSAYGYTF
-	-	TRBV5-4	TRBJ2-5	TGTGCCAGCAGCCCGGAGTCCGGAAAGACCCAGTACTTC	CASSPESGKTQYF
TRBD1	-	TRBV2	TRBJ2-7	TGTGCCAGCAGTGATGTGACAGGGGCCAACGAGCAGTACTTC	CASSDVTGANEQYF
TRBD1	-	TRBV30	TRBJ2-2	TGTGCCTGGGCGGGACAGGGGTCCGGGGAGCTGTTTTTT	CAWAGQGSGELFF
TRBD2	-	TRBV29-1	TRBJ2-7	TGCAGCGTTGTGGGTAGCGGGAGAGGAGAGCAGTACTTC	CSVVGSGRGEQYF
TRBD1	-	TRBV5-1	TRBJ1-3	TGCGCCAGCGGTGACAGGGCTGGAAACACCATATATTTT	CASGDRAGNTIYF
TRBD1	-	TRBV30	TRBJ1-3	TGTGCCTGGCAACAGGGGTTTCTTGGAAACACCATATATTTT	CAWQQGFLGNTIYF
-	once	TRBV18	TRBJ1-3	TGTGCCAGCTCACCGCCGGGATCTGGAAACACCATATATTTT	CASSPPGSGNTIYF
-	-	TRBV6-2/TRBV6-3	TRBJ2-1	TGTGCCAGCAGTTACCGGGACTCTGACCTTGTTGAGCAGTTCTTC	CASSYRDSDLVEQFF
TRBD1	-	TRBV7-6	TRBJ1-6	TGTGCCAGCAGCTCCGGGACAGCGAATTCACCCCTCCACTTT	CASSSGTANSPLHF
TRBD2	-	TRBV24-1	TRBJ2-3	TGTGCCACCAGTGATAGGACTAGCGGGAGGTCAACCTCGCAGTATTTT	CATSDRTSGRSTSQYF
TRBD2	-	TRBV4-1	TRBJ2-4	TGCGCCAGCAGCCAAGGGGGCGGGAGCGGTTCCAAAAACATTCAGTACTTC	CASSQGGGSGSKNIQYF
-	-	TRBV28	TRBJ1-1	TGTGCCAGCAGTTTCCCCGCATCTACAGGGATGAACACTGAAGCTTTCTTT	CASSFPASTGMNTEAFF
-	-	TRBV13	TRBJ1-1	TGTGCCAGCAGCTTAGGGCTCAGGGGAATCACTGAAGCTTTCTTT	CASSLGLRGITEAFF
-	-	TRBV28	TRBJ1-4	TGTGCCAGCAGTTTACTGTCAAGCGAAAAACTGTTTTTT	CASSLLSSEKLFF
TRBD2	-	TRBV27	TRBJ2-7	TGTGCCAGCAGTTTATCTACACCGGGACTACTCCCCTACGAGCAGTACTTC	CASSLSTPGLLPYEQYF